These 6 T cell receptor beta chains share one sample of origin, sequenced in a study of regulatory T cells in long-lasting Graves disease. Time point denoted: newly diagnosed GD, antithyroid drugs for less than 3 months. With RNA extracted from PBMCs as input, the TCR library was made. CDR3-region Arm-PCR and iRepertoire HTBI primers produced the TCR beta libraries. Each CDR3 protein gets one entry after TCRdb re-called the multiplex PCR reads with MiXCR. Of around 400,000 distinct CDR3 sequences in the sample, around 15% were seen once. The sequences come from peripheral blood mononuclear cells (PBMCs), collected at new diagnosis, from a patient treated with antithyroid drugs. The source of these receptors is a female donor with Graves disease.

The chain has TRBV24-1 and TRBJ2-2, with TRBD1 as a possible D gene (5 bases). Germline V CDR1 and CDR2: KGHDR, SFDVKD. The V end was cut by 0 bases, the J end by 6 bases, with 10 bases between. The CDR3 covers 15 residues. The CDR3 sequence is CATSDLRQGPGELFF. In nucleotides, the CDR3 is TGTGCCACCAGTGATTTGCGGCAGGGCCCCGGGGAGCTGTTTTTT.

CDR3 amino acids: CASSLSRGEDEQYF. CDR3 coding DNA: TGCGCCAGCAGCCTGAGCCGGGGGGAGGACGAGCAGTACTTC. This chain connects TRBV5-1 to TRBJ2-7; TRBD2 matches 7 bases. V lost 4 bases and J lost 5; bases outside the gene matches: 9. CDR3 length: 14 amino acids. Germline V CDR1 and CDR2: SGHRS, YFSETQ.

This clonotype was seen ten or more times. The chain recombines TRBV12-3 or TRBV12-4 with TRBJ2-7; 7 nucleotides agree with TRBD1. Unmatched junction bases numbered 9, after V lost 8 bases and J lost 11 bases. The CDR3 is 11 amino acids. CDR3 loop: CASAIRGFEYF. CDR3 sequence (DNA): TGTGCCAGCGCCATCAGGGGGTTTGAGTACTTC.

This clonotype was picked up a small number of times. The J gene is TRBJ2-1, the V gene TRBV6-2 or TRBV6-3, with TRBD2 matching 11 bases. CDR1 and CDR2 from the germline V gene are MNHEY and SVGEGT. V lost 4 bases and J lost 9; bases outside the gene matches: 11. The CDR3 runs to 16 residues. The CDR3: CASSSRLAGLEGEQFF. For the CDR3, the DNA is TGTGCCAGCAGTTCCCGACTAGCGGGGCTGGAGGGTGAGCAGTTCTTC.

This clonotype was seen just once. With a much larger clone just one base away, this may be a read error. The CDR3, as DNA: TGCAGTGCTAGCGCTAATGAGCAGTTCTTC. Protein product: CSASANEQFF. This chain connects TRBV20-1 to TRBJ2-1, with D hard to call. Germline V lookup: CDR1 DFQATT, CDR2 SNEGSKA (reference sequence). The V and J ends lost 3 bases and 7 bases respectively, with 4 bases between them. This CDR3 is 10 amino acids long.

This clonotype was observed a few times. The chain is built from TRBV10-2 and TRBJ2-6, with a possible D match to TRBD1 (6 bases). Trimming removed 8 bases at V and 0 bases at J, with 17 bases between. Germline V lookup: CDR1 WSHSY, CDR2 SAAADI. The CDR3 covers 17 residues. CDR3 residues: CASRSTGHSSGANVLTF. The CDR3 DNA reads TGCGCCAGCCGCTCCACAGGGCATAGCTCTGGGGCCAACGTCCTGACTTTC.